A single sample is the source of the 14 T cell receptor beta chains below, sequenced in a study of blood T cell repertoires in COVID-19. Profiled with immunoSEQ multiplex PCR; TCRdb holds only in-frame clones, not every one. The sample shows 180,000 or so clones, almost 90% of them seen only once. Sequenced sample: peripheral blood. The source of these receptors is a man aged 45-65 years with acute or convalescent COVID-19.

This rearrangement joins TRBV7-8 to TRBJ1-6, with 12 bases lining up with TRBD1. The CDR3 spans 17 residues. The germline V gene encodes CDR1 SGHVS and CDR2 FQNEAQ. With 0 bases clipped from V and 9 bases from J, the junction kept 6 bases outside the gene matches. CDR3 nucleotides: TGTGCCAGCAGCTTAGCCCCGGGACAGGGGGCTAGTTCACCCCTCCACTTT. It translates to CASSLAPGQGASSPLHF. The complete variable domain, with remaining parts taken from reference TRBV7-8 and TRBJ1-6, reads GAGVSQSPRYKVAKRGQDVALRCDPISGHVSLFWYQQALGQGPEFLTYFQNEAQLDKSGLPSDRFFAERPEGSVSTLKIQRTQQEDSAVYLCASSLAPGQGASSPLHFGNGTRLTVT.

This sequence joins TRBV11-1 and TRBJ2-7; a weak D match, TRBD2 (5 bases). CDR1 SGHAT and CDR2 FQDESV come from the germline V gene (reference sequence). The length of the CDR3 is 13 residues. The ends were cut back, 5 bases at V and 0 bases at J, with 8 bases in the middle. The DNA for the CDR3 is TGTGCCAGCAGCCCGGGGTACTCCTACGAGCAGTACGTC. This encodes CASSPGYSYEQYV.

The CDR3 is CASSLGIGYGYTF. CDR3 in DNA: TGTGCCAGCAGCTTAGGTATCGGTTATGGCTACACCTTC. The V call is TRBV7-9, the J call TRBJ1-2; D not certain. The CDR3 is 13 amino acids. Germline V gene sequence: CDR1 SEHNR, CDR2 FQNEAQ (reference sequence). V dropped 1 base and J dropped 5 bases, with 8 bases sitting between them.

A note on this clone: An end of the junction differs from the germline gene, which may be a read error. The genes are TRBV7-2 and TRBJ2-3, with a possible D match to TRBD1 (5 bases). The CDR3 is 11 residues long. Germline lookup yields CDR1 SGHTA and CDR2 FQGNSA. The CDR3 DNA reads TGTGCCAGCAGCTTTGACAGACGCCAGGATTTT. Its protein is CASSFDRRQDF.

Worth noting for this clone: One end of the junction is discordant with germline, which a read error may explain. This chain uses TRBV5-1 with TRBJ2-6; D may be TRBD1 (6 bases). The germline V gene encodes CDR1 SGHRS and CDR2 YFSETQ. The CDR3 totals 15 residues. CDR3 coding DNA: TGCGCCAGCAGTTTGGGGGCGGGCGGGGCCAACGTCCTGACTTTC. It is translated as CASSLGAGGANVLTF.

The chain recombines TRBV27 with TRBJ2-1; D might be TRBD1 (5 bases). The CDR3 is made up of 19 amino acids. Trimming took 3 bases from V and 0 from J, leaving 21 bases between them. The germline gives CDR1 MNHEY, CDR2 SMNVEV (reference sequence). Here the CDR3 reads CASSLYDPNRPSSYNEQFF. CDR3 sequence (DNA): TGTGCCAGCAGTTTGTACGACCCGAACAGGCCCAGCTCCTACAATGAGCAGTTCTTC.

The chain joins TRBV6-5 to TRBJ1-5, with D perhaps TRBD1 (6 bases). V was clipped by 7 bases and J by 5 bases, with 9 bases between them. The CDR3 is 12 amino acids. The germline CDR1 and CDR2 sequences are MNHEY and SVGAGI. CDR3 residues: CASMDSYQPQHF. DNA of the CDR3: TGTGCCAGCATGGACAGCTATCAGCCCCAGCATTTT.

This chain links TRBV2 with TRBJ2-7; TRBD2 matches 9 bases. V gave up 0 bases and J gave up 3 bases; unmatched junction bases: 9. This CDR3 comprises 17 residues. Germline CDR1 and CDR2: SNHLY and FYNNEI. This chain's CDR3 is CASSEALDSGRRYEQYF. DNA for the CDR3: TGTGCCAGCAGTGAAGCGCTTGACAGCGGGAGGCGCTACGAGCAGTACTTC.

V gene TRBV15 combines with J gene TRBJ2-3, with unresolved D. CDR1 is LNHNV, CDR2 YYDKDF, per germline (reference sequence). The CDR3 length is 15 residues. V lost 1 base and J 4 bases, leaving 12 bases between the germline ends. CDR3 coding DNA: TGTGCCACCAGCAGAGTTGACTCAGATTCAGATACGCAGTATTTT. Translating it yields CATSRVDSDSDTQYF.

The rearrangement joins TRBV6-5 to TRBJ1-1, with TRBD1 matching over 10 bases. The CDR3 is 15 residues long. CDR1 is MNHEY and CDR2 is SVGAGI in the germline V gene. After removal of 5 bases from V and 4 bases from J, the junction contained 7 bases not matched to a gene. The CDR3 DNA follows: TGTGCCAGCAGTCTTCCGGGACAGGGGACCACTGAAGCTTTCTTT. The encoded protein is CASSLPGQGTTEAFF.

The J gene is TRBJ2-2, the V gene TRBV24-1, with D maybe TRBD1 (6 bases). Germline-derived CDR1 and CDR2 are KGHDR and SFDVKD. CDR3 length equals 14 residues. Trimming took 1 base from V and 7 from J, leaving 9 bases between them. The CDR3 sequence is CATSDFPGDGELFF. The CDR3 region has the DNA TGTGCCACCAGTGATTTTCCAGGGGACGGGGAGCTGTTTTTT.

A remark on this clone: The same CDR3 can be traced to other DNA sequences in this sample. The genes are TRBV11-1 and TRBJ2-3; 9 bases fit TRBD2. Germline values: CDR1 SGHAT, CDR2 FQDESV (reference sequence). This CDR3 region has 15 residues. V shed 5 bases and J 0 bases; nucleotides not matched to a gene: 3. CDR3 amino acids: CASSPSGVSTDTQYF. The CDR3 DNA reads TGTGCCAGCAGCCCTAGCGGGGTAAGCACAGATACGCAGTATTTT.

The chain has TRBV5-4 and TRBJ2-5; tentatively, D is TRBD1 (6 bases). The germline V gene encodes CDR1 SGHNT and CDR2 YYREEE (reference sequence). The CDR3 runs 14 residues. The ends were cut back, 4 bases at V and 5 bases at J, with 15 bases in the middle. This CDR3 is CASSEQGYEETQYF. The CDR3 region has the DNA TGTGCCAGCAGCGAACAGGGTTACGAGGAGACCCAGTACTTC. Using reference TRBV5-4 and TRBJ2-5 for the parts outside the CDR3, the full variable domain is ETGVTQSPTHLIKTRGQQVTLRCSSQSGHNTVSWYQQALGQGPQFIFQYYREEENGRGNFPPRFSGLQFPNYSSELNVNALELDDSALYLCASSEQGYEETQYFGPGTRLLVL.

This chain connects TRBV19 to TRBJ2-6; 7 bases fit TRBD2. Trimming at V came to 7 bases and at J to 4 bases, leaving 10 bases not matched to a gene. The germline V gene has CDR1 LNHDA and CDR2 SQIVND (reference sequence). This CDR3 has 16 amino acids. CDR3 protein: CASKPRGESGANVLTF. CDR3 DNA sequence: TGTGCCAGTAAACCTCGGGGGGAGAGCGGGGCCAACGTCCTGACTTTC.